This entry is about one T cell receptor (beta chain). Its antigen remains unknown. The CDR3 extends over 16 amino acids. Looked up from germline, CDR1 is MNHEY and CDR2 is SMNVEV (reference sequence). V was pared by 7 bases and J by 7 bases, with 11 bases of the junction left unmatched. Repertoires were generated with immunoSEQ multiplex PCR, while TCRdb's copy carries only in-frame clones and drops some. This sample has 95,000 to 150,000 clones, with roughly nine tenths found just once. The sample is drawn from a study of T cell responses to AZD1222 COVID-19 vaccine. Study overall: Samples with a second dose at about 4 or about 12 weeks were pooled together. General study findings and limits: Unmutated variant regions are reportedly the target of nearly half of TCRs that are spike-specific. Donors were chiefly white British, with a greater number of females, and clonal diversity was perhaps underestimated. No repertoire was sampled before or during the peak T cell response, only after it.

Sequencing used peripheral blood, obtained on day 0 of AZD1222 vaccination. This sequence was found in an adult in good health. The rearrangement uses TRBV27 and TRBJ1-6; 9 bases match TRBD1. CDR3 region: CASNSGQGSTNSPLHF. The CDR3 DNA is TGTGCCAGCAATTCGGGACAGGGCTCGACCAATTCACCCCTCCACTTT.